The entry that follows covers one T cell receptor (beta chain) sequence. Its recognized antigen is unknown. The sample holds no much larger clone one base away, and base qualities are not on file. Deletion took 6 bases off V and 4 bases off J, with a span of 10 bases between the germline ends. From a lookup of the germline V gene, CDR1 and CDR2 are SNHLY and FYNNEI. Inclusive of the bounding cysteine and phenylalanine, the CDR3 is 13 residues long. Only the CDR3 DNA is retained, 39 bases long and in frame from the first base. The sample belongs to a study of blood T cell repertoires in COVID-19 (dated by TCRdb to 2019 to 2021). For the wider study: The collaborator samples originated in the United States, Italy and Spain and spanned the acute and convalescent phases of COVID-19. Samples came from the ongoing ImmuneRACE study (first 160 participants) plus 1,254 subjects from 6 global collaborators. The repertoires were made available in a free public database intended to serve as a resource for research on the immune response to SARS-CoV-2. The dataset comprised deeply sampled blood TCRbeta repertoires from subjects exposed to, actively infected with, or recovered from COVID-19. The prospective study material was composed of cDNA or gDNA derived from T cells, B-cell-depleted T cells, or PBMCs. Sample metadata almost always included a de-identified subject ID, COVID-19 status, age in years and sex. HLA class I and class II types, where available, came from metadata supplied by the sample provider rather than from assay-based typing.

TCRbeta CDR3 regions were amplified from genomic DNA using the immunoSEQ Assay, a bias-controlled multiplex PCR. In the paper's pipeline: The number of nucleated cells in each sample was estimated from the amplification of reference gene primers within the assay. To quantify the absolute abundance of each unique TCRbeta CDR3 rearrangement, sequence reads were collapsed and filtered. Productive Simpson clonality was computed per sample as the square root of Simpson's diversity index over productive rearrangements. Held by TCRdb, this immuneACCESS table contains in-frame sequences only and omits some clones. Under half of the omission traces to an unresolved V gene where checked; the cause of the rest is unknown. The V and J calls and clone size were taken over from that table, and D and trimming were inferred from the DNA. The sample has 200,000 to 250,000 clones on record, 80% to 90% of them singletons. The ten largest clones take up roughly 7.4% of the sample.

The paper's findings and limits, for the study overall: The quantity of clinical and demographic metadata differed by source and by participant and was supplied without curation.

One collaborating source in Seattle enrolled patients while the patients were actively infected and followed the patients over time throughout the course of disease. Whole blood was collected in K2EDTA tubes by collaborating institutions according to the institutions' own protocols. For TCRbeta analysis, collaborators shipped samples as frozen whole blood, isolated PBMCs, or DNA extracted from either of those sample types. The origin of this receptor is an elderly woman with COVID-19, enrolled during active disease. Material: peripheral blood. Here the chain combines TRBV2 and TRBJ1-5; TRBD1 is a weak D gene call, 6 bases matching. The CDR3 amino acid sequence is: CASSGTRNQPQHF. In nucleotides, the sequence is TGTGCCAGCAGCGGGACAAGAAATCAGCCCCAGCATTTT.